Following are 23 T cell receptor beta chains from one sample sequenced in a study of shared clonotypes between healthy human individuals. Sequenced by immunoSEQ multiplex PCR; TCRdb stores in-frame clones only, minus some. The sample gives over a million clones, roughly 95% of which show up once; approximately 1% is in the top ten. Sequenced material: naive CD4+ T cells sorted from blood. As to subset: CD45RA+ positively selected. The receptor set was obtained from a man aged 30 to 39 in good health.

This clone was seen once. The chain recombines TRBV5-1 with TRBJ2-7, with 7 nucleotides matching TRBD1. The CDR3 consists of 14 residues. V lost 0 bases, J lost 4 bases, and 4 bases stayed unmatched. Germline loops: CDR1 SGHRS, CDR2 YFSETQ. The CDR3, as DNA: TGCGCCAGCAGCTTGGAGGGACAGAAATACGAGCAGTACTTC. It encodes CASSLEGQKYEQYF.

On this clone itself: Other nucleotide sequences in the sample specify the same CDR3. The chain uses TRBV18 and TRBJ2-7; 7 nucleotides align to TRBD2. CDR1 is KGHSH and CDR2 is LQKENI in the germline V gene. Trimming removed 3 bases from V and 3 bases from J; junction bases left unmatched: 8. The CDR3 length is 15 residues. CDR3 protein: CASSPTGGGSYEQYF. DNA for the CDR3: TGTGCCAGCTCACCCACTGGGGGAGGGAGCTACGAGCAGTACTTC.

V usage is TRBV4-3 and J usage is TRBJ2-1, with 11 bases identical to TRBD2. V shed 1 base, J shed 6 bases, and the junction held 14 bases outside the gene matches. CDR3 length: 19 residues. Germline V lookup: CDR1 LGHNA, CDR2 YSLEER. The CDR3 sequence: CASSQVLAGGGTFGNEQFF. Here the CDR3 DNA reads TGCGCCAGCAGCCAAGTTCTAGCGGGAGGTGGCACCTTTGGCAATGAGCAGTTCTTC.

The chain couples TRBV18 to TRBJ2-1; no reliable D call. V was shortened by 5 bases and J by 12 bases, with 14 bases between the two germline ends. CDR3 length: 12 residues. Looked up from germline, CDR1 is KGHSH and CDR2 is LQKENI. CDR3 nucleotide sequence: TGTGCCAGCTCATCCCGGGTGGCAACGCAGTTCTTC. It codes for CASSSRVATQFF.

The chain combines TRBV5-4 with TRBJ2-5; D is possibly TRBD1 or TRBD2 (5 bases each). In germline, CDR1 is SGHNT, CDR2 YYREEE (reference sequence). The CDR3 has 15 amino acids. V lost 4 bases to trimming and J lost 2 bases, with 15 bases between them. The CDR3 is CASSPSRALQETQYF. The CDR3 coding sequence is TGTGCCAGCAGCCCTAGCAGGGCCCTACAAGAGACCCAGTACTTC.

The chain uses TRBV2 and TRBJ2-7; D possibly corresponds to TRBD1 (7 bases). The germline V and J ends were trimmed by 7 bases and 6 bases, with 16 bases remaining between them. The CDR3 length is 13 residues. Looked up from germline, CDR1 is SNHLY and CDR2 is FYNNEI. The CDR3 region has the DNA TGTGCCAGCACAGGGCAGGGGGGTTCCGAGCAGTACTTC. Its protein product is CASTGQGGSEQYF.

CDR3: CAISEVTSLTNQETQYF. The CDR3 region has the DNA TGTGCCATCAGTGAGGTGACATCCCTGACAAACCAAGAGACCCAGTACTTC. V is TRBV10-3 and J is TRBJ2-5, with no clear D. Trimming removed 2 bases from V and 0 bases from J, with 16 bases in between. CDR3 length equals 17 residues. Germline V gene lookup returns CDR1 ENHRY and CDR2 SYGVKD.

This clone has just one count. This sample also contains other DNA sequences that code for the same CDR3. The chain carries TRBV7-2 and TRBJ2-7; D is ambiguous. Deletions cut 0 bases from V and 6 bases from J, with 3 bases between. This CDR3 is 11 amino acids long. Germline V lookup: CDR1 SGHTA, CDR2 FQGNSA. The CDR3 here is CASSLAREQYF. CDR3 DNA: TGTGCCAGCAGCTTAGCTCGCGAGCAGTACTTC.

This clone has just one count. The genes are TRBV7-2 and TRBJ2-7; 8 bases are a match to TRBD2. Germline lookup yields CDR1 SGHTA and CDR2 FQGNSA. After removal of 0 bases from V and 5 bases from J, the junction contained 6 bases not matched to a gene. This CDR3 comprises 15 residues. CDR3 residues: CASSLAGGRIHEQYF. The CDR3 bases are TGTGCCAGCAGCTTAGCGGGCGGGAGGATCCACGAGCAGTACTTC. Filled out from reference TRBV7-2 and TRBJ2-7, the complete variable domain reads GAGVSQSPSNKVTEKGKDVELRCDPISGHTALYWYRQSLGQGLEFLIYFQGNSAPDKSGLPSDRFSAERTGGSVSTLTIQRTQQEDSAVYLCASSLAGGRIHEQYFGPGTRLTVT.

This clone was counted a few times. The chain uses TRBV6-1 and TRBJ1-2, with TRBD1 identical over 8 bases. V shed 6 bases, J shed 8 bases, and the junction held 8 bases outside the gene matches. The CDR3 covers 13 residues. Per the germline V gene, CDR1 is MNHNS and CDR2 is SASEGT. CDR3 DNA sequence: TGTGCCAGCAGGGAGACAGGGGCTGACGGCTACACCTTC. Protein: CASRETGADGYTF.

The chain recombines TRBV19 with TRBJ2-7; possibly TRBD2 for D (5 bases). Trimming took off 6 bases at V and 5 bases at J, with 17 bases between the two ends. The CDR3 is made up of 14 amino acids. The V gene's germline CDR1 is LNHDA and CDR2 SQIVND (reference sequence). The CDR3 DNA reads TGTGCCAGTAGCATCGGACGGGGAGTCCACGAGCAGTACTTC. Translated: CASSIGRGVHEQYF.

The chain is built from TRBV6-5 and TRBJ1-1, with D possibly matching TRBD1 (6 bases). CDR3 size: 13 residues. Deletions cut 6 bases from V and 1 base from J, with 9 bases between. Germline CDR1 MNHEY, CDR2 SVGAGI. The CDR3 region has the DNA TGTGCCAGCAGGACACAGGGGAACACTGAAGCTTTCTTT. Translating gives CASRTQGNTEAFF.

Here the CDR3 DNA reads TGTGCCATCAGCCGGGACAGCGGGAGTGAAAAACTGTTTTTT. It encodes CAISRDSGSEKLFF. The chain is built from TRBV10-3 and TRBJ1-4; TRBD1 aligns across 7 bases. This CDR3 comprises 14 residues. Per the germline V gene, CDR1 is ENHRY and CDR2 is SYGVKD. The V gene end was trimmed by 6 bases and the J gene end by 7 bases; junction bases not matched to a gene: 8.

This chain links TRBV7-9 with TRBJ2-5, with D unclear. The V and J ends lost 1 base and 5 bases respectively, with 14 bases between them. The length of the CDR3 is 15 residues. Germline V gene sequence: CDR1 SEHNR, CDR2 FQNEAQ (reference sequence). The CDR3 loop is CASSLEPLGQETQYF. As DNA, the CDR3 is TGTGCCAGCAGCTTAGAACCTTTGGGTCAGGAGACCCAGTACTTC. The whole variable domain, remainder taken from reference TRBV7-9 and TRBJ2-5, is DTGVSQNPRHKITKRGQNVTFRCDPISEHNRLYWYRQTLGQGPEFLTYFQNEAQLEKSRLLSDRFSAERPKGSFSTLEIQRTEQGDSAMYLCASSLEPLGQETQYFGPGTRLLVL.

This chain joins TRBV19 and TRBJ2-7, with 10 bases aligning to TRBD2. Looked up from germline, CDR1 is LNHDA and CDR2 is SQIVND (reference sequence). Trimming cost V 0 bases and J 7 bases; bases outside gene matches: 6. This CDR3 comprises 15 residues. The CDR3 protein is CASSIEASGSGEQYF. In DNA, the CDR3 is TGTGCCAGTAGTATAGAGGCTAGCGGGAGTGGAGAGCAGTACTTC.

The chain combines TRBV10-3 with TRBJ2-7; perhaps TRBD2 as D (7 bases). Germline CDR1 is ENHRY and CDR2 is SYGVKD. Trimming took off 6 bases at V and 5 bases at J, with 17 bases between the two ends. The CDR3 covers 14 residues. CDR3 amino acids: CAIRPGRGEDEQYF. Here the CDR3 DNA reads TGTGCCATCAGGCCAGGGAGGGGGGAGGACGAGCAGTACTTC.

About this clone: Other DNA sequences within the sample encode an identical CDR3. The chain recombines TRBV28 with TRBJ2-7; perhaps TRBD2 as D (5 bases). V was shortened by 3 bases and J by 2 bases, with 8 bases between the two germline ends. The CDR3 runs to 13 residues. Germline V gene lookup returns CDR1 MDHEN and CDR2 SYDVKM. The CDR3 sequence: CASSFPGTYEQYF. DNA for the CDR3: TGTGCCAGCAGTTTTCCGGGGACCTACGAGCAGTACTTC.

This chain joins TRBV9 and TRBJ2-7, with 12 bases lining up with TRBD1. The CDR3 is made up of 16 amino acids. Germline trimming cut 4 bases from V and 3 bases from J; bases unmatched to any gene: 8. Looked up from germline, CDR1 is SGDLS and CDR2 is YYNGEE. This CDR3 is CASSTGGTGGYYEQYF. The DNA for the CDR3 is TGTGCCAGCAGCACCGGTGGGACAGGGGGCTACTACGAGCAGTACTTC.

The chain carries TRBV7-9 and TRBJ2-2, with 15 nucleotides matching TRBD2. V shed 4 bases and J 3 bases; nucleotides not matched to a gene: 3. Germline loops: CDR1 SEHNR, CDR2 FQNEAQ (reference sequence). The CDR3 is 17 amino acids. For the CDR3, the DNA is TGTGCCAGCAGCTCCGGACTAGCGGGAGGGCACACCGGGGAGCTGTTTTTT. It specifies CASSSGLAGGHTGELFF.

CDR3 nucleotide sequence: TGTGCCAGCAGCTTGGATCCGGGGATAAACATTCAGTACTTC. Encoded protein: CASSLDPGINIQYF. This chain links TRBV5-8 with TRBJ2-4; TRBD2 is a possible D gene (5 bases). The germline V and J ends were trimmed by 0 bases and 6 bases, with 10 bases remaining between them. The CDR3 has 14 amino acids. Germline loops: CDR1 SGHTS, CDR2 YDEGEE.

The sample holds one count of this clone. This chain joins TRBV27 and TRBJ2-2; no firm D call. Germline V gives CDR1 MNHEY, CDR2 SMNVEV (reference sequence). V lost 4 bases, J lost 11 bases, and 14 bases lay in between. This CDR3 is built from 13 residues. The DNA for the CDR3 is TGTGCCAGCAGTTCCTTCTCTACCTCCGAGCTGTTTTTT. Amino acid sequence: CASSSFSTSELFF.

The rearrangement links TRBV7-2 to TRBJ1-2; 8 bases map to TRBD1. V lost 5 bases to trimming and J lost 8 bases; unmatched junction nucleotides: 13. Germline V gene sequence: CDR1 SGHTA, CDR2 FQGNSA. The CDR3 has 15 amino acids. CDR3 sequence reads: CASSTRQGSGRGYTF. CDR3 nucleotides: TGTGCCAGCAGCACCCGACAGGGGTCAGGCAGGGGCTACACCTTC.

The V gene is TRBV7-2, the J gene TRBJ2-6; D is uncertain. The CDR3 totals 16 residues. The V end lost 1 base, the J end lost 0 bases, and 7 bases lay between the germline ends. Germline CDR1 is SGHTA and CDR2 is FQGNSA. The CDR3 here is CASSLESSSGANVLTF. Written as DNA, the CDR3 is TGTGCCAGCAGCTTAGAATCAAGCTCTGGGGCCAACGTCCTGACTTTC.